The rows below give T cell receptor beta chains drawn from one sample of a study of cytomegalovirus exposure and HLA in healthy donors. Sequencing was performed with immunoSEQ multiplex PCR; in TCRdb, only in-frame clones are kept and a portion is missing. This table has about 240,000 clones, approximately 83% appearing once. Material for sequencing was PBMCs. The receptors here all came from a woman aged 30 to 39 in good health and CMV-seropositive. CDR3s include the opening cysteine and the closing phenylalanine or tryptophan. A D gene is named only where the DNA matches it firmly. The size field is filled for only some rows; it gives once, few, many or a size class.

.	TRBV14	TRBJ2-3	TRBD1	TGTGCCAGCAACTCTAGGACAGGGAACACAGATACGCAGTATTTT	CASNSRTGNTDTQYF
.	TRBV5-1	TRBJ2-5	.	TGCGCCAGCAGCAAGGAGGTGGGGTCATCAGAGACCCAGTACTTC	CASSKEVGSSETQYF
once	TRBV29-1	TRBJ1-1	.	TGCAGCGTCACTTCTCCGGGGTTCTCTGAAGCTTTCTTT	CSVTSPGFSEAFF
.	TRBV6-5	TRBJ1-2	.	TGTGCCAGCAGTTCCACTCCCACCTATGGCTACACCTTC	CASSSTPTYGYTF
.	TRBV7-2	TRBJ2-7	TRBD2	TGTGCCAGCAGCTTAGGTTTAGCGGGAGGGCCTTACCACGAGCAGTACTTC	CASSLGLAGGPYHEQYF
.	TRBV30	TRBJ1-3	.	TGTGCCTGGGGGGGAGGGAGCTCTGGAAACACCATATATTTT	CAWGGGSSGNTIYF
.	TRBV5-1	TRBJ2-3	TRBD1	TGCGCCAGCAGCTTGGCTACAGGGGGCACAGATACGCAGTATTTT	CASSLATGGTDTQYF
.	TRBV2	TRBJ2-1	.	TGTGCCAGCAGTGACTTTACGGGATTCTACAATGAGCAGTTCTTC	CASSDFTGFYNEQFF
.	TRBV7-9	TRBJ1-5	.	TGTGCCAGCAGCTTCATAGGAGACAATCAGCCCCAGCATTTT	CASSFIGDNQPQHF
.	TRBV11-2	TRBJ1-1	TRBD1	TGTGCCAGCAGCTTAGGACAGGGTCTGAACACTGAAGCTTTCTTT	CASSLGQGLNTEAFF
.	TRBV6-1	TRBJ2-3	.	TGTGCCAGCATGGGGACTCTAACAGATACGCAGTATTTT	CASMGTLTDTQYF
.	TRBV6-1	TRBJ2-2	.	TGTGCCAGCAATATACAGGAGAACACCGGGGAGCTGTTTTTT	CASNIQENTGELFF
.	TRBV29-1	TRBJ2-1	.	TGCAGCGTCCGGACTCCGGGTCGGGGCAATGAGCAGTTCTTC	CSVRTPGRGNEQFF
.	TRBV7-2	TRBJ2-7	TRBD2	TGTGCCAGCAGCTTACTAGCGGGATCTGTCGAGCAGTACTTC	CASSLLAGSVEQYF
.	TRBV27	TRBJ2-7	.	TGTGCCAGCAGTTTATCACCACTATTCGAGCAGTACTTC	CASSLSPLFEQYF
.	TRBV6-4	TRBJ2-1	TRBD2	TGTGCCAGCAGTGACCGTGCGGGAGGTTACAATGAGCAGTTCTTC	CASSDRAGGYNEQFF
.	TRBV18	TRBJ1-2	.	TGTGCCAGCTCGGACACAGGTGGCTATGGCTACACCTTC	CASSDTGGYGYTF
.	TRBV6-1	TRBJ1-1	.	TGTGCCAGCAGGGGGGCATCGGCAAATTCTGAAGCTTTCTTT	CASRGASANSEAFF
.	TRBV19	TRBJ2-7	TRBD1	TGTGCCAGTAGTCCCCAGACAGGGCCTCACGGCCAGTACTTC	CASSPQTGPHGQYF
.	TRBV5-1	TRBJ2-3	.	TGCGCCAGCAGCTTGGGCCTAGCCACAGATACGCAGTATTTT	CASSLGLATDTQYF
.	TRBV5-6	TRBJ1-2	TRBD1	TGTGCCAGCAGCCTAACAGGGGGCTCGGGCTATGGCTACACCTTC	CASSLTGGSGYGYTF
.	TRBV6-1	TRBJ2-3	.	TGTGCCAGCGAACACCTCAATACGCAGTATTTT	CASEHLNTQYF
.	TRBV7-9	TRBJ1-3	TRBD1	TGTGCCAGCAGTTCTGAGGGGGCGTTGGGAAACACCATATATTTT	CASSSEGALGNTIYF
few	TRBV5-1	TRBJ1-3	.	TGCGCCAGCAGCTTGGACAGGACCTCTGGAAACACCATATATTTT	CASSLDRTSGNTIYF
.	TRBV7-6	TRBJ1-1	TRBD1	TGTGCCAGCAGCTTAGCTGGACAGGGTAGAGCTTTCTTT	CASSLAGQGRAFF
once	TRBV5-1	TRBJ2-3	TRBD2	TGCGCCAGCAGCTCCCTAGCGGGACTCACAGATACGCAGTATTTT	CASSSLAGLTDTQYF
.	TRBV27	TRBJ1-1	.	TGTGCCAGCAGTTTCAGGCAGAACACTGAAGCTTTCTTT	CASSFRQNTEAFF
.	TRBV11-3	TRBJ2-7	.	TGTGCCAGCAGCTTAGGACGCGGAGGGGTTGGGGAGCAGTACTTC	CASSLGRGGVGEQYF
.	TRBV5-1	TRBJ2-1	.	TGCGCCAGCAGCTTCGGTCTATACAATGAGCAGTTCTTC	CASSFGLYNEQFF
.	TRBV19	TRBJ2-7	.	TGTGCCAGTAGTCCGGGGGACTTGCCCTACGAGCAGTACTTC	CASSPGDLPYEQYF
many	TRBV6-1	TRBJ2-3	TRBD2	TGTGCCAGCAGTGAACTAGCGGGAGCAGATACGCAGTATTTT	CASSELAGADTQYF
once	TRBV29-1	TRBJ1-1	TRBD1	TGCAGCGTTGTTTACAGGGGCGAAGAAGCTTTCTTT	CSVVYRGEEAFF
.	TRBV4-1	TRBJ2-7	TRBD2	TGCGCCAGCACGGGACTAGGGGGCGAGCAGTACTTC	CASTGLGGEQYF
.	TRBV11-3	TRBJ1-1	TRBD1	TGTGCCAGCAGCTTTGGGGGACAGGGAACGGCTGAAGCTTTCTTT	CASSFGGQGTAEAFF
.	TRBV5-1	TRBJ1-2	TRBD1	TGCGCCAGCAGCTTGAATGATGCCGGGACAGCTCCCTCCTTC	CASSLNDAGTAPSF
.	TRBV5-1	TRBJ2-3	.	TGCGCCAGCAGCTTGTATCGCCCAGGAACAGATACGCAGTATTTT	CASSLYRPGTDTQYF
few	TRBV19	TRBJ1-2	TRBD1	TGTGCCAGTAGCGCCGGGACAGGGTATGGCTACACCTTC	CASSAGTGYGYTF
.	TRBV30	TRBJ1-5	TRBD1	TGTGCCTGGGACAGGGGGTTCGAACAGCCCCAGCATTTT	CAWDRGFEQPQHF
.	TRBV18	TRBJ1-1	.	TGTGCCAGCTCAGGACAGATGAACACTGAAGCTTTCTTT	CASSGQMNTEAFF
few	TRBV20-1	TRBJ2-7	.	TGCAGTGCCGACAGTCCCTACGAGCAGTACTTC	CSADSPYEQYF
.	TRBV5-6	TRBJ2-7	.	TGTGCCAGCAGCTTGGACAGGACCATCTACGAGCAGTACTTC	CASSLDRTIYEQYF
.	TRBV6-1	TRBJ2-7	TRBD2	TGTGCCAGCAGTGTGGAATTAGCGGGGTCCTACGAGCAGTACTTC	CASSVELAGSYEQYF
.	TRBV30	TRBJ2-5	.	TGTGCCTGGAGTGGCACCAAGGGGACAATTCAGTACTTC	CAWSGTKGTIQYF
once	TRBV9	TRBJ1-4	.	TGTGCCAGCAGCGTCGGGGGTTCGGGTGAAAAACTGTTTTTT	CASSVGGSGEKLFF
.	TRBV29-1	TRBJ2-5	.	TGCAGCGTTGAAGAATGGGTGGAGGGTAGGGAGACCCAGTACTTC	CSVEEWVEGRETQYF
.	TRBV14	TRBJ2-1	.	TGTGCCAGCAGCCCGAGGCGGACTCTTAGGAATGAGCAGTTCTTC	CASSPRRTLRNEQFF
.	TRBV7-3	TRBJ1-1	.	TGTGCCAGCAGCTTAGCGTTAGACACTGAAGCTTTCTTT	CASSLALDTEAFF
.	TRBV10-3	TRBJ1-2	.	TGTGCCACAGGGGACGGCAACTATGGCTACACCTTC	CATGDGNYGYTF